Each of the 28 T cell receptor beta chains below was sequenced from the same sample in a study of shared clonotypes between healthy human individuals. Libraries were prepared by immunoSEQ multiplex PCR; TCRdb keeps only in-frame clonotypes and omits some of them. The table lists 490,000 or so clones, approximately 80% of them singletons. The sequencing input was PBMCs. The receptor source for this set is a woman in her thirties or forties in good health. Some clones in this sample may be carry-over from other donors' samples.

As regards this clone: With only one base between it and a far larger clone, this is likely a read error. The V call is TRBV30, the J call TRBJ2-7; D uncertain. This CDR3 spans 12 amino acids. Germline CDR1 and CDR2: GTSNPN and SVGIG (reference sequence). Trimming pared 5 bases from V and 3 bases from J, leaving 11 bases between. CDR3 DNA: TGTGCCTGGTCGCAGAACCGCTACGAGCAGTACTTC. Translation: CAWSQNRYEQYF.

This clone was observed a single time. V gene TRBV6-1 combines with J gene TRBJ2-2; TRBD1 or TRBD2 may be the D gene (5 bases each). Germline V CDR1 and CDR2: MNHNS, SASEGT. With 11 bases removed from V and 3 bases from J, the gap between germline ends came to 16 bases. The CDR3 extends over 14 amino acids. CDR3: CASTGAPDTGELFF. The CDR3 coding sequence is TGTGCCTCAACCGGGGCCCCAGACACCGGGGAGCTGTTTTTT.

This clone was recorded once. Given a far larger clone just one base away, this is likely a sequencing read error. The DNA for the CDR3 is TGCGCCAGCAGCCAAGAGGTTCGGGTCGGGTTCACCGGGGAGCTGGTTTTT. It yields the protein CASSQEVRVGFTGELVF. The chain recombines TRBV4-1 with TRBJ2-2, with D possibly being TRBD2 (5 bases). Germline loops: CDR1 MGHRA, CDR2 YSYEKL. CDR3 size: 17 residues.

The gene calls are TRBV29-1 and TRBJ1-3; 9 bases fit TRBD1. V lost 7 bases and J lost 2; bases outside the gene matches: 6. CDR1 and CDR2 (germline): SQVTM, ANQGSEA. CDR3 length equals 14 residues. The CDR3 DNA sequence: TGCAGCGCAAGCCGGGACAGGGCTGGAAACACCATATATTTT. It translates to CSASRDRAGNTIYF.

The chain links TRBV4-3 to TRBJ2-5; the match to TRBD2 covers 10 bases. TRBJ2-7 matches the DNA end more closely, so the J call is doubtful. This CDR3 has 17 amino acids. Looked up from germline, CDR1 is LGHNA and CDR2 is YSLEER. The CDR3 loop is CASSQGLAGVPSYEQYF. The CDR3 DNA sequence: TGCGCCAGCAGCCAAGGTCTAGCGGGAGTTCCGTCCTACGAGCAGTACTTC.

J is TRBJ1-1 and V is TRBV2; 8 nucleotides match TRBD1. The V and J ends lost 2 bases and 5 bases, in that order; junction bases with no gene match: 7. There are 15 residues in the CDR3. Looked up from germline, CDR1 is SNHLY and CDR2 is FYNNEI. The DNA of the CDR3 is TGTGCCAGCAGTGAATACGGACAGGGAAGGACTGAAGCTTTCTTT. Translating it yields CASSEYGQGRTEAFF.

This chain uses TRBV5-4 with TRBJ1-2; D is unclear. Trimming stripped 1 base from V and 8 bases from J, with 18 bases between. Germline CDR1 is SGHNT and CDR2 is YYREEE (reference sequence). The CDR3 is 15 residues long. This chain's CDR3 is CASSLSPAGSEGYTF. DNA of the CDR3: TGTGCCAGCAGCTTGTCCCCCGCGGGATCCGAGGGCTACACCTTC.

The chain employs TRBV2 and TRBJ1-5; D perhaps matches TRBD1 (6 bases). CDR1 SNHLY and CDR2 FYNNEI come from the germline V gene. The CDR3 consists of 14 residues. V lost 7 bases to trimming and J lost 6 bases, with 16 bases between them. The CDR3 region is CASTSEGVGQPQHF. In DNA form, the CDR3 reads TGTGCCAGCACCTCAGAGGGGGTTGGTCAGCCCCAGCATTTT. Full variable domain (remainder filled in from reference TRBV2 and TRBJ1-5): EPEVTQTPSHQVTQMGQEVILRCVPISNHLYFYWYRQILGQKVEFLVSFYNNEISEKSEIFDDQFSVERPDGSNFTLKIRSTKLEDSAMYFCASTSEGVGQPQHFGDGTRLSIL.

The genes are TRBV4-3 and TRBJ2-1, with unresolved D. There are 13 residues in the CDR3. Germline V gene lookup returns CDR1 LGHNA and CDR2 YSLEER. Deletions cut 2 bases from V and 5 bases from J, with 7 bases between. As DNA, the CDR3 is TGCGCCAGCAGCCAACAAGTAGACAATGAGCAGTTCTTC. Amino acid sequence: CASSQQVDNEQFF.

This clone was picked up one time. The CDR3 spells CASSLRGQGTEAFF. The CDR3, as DNA: TGCGCCAGCAGCTTGCGAGGACAGGGCACTGAAGCTTTCTTT. J is TRBJ1-1 and V is TRBV5-1; 8 bases line up with TRBD1. The J segment lost 4 bases and the V segment lost 1 base, leaving 3 bases of the junction unmatched. CDR3 length: 14 residues. Germline V gene data show CDR1 as SGHRS and CDR2 as YFSETQ.

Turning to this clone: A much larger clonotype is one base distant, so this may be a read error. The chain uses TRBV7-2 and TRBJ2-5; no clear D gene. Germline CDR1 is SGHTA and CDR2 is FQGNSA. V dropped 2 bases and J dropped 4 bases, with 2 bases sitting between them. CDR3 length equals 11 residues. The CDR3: CASSLIETQYF. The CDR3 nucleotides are TGTGCCAGCAGCTTAATAGAGACCCAGTACTTC.

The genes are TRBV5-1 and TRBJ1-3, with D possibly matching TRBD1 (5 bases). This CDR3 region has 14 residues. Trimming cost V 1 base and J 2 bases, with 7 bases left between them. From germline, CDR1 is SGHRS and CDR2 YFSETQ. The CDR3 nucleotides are TGCGCCAGCAGCTTGTCAGGGACTGGAAACACCATATATTTT. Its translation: CASSLSGTGNTIYF.

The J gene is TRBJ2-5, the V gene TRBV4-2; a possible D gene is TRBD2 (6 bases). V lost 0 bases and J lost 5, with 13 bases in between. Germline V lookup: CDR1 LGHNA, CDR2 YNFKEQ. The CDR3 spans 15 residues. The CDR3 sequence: CASSQDDGRGETQYF. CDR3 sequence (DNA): TGTGCCAGCAGCCAAGATGACGGGAGAGGGGAGACCCAGTACTTC.

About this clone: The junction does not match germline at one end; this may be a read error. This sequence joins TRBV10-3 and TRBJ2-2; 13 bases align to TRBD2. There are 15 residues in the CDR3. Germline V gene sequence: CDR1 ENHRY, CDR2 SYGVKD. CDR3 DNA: TGTGCCATAACTGGGACTAGCGGGAACCCCGGGGAGCTGTTTTTT. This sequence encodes CAITGTSGNPGELFF.

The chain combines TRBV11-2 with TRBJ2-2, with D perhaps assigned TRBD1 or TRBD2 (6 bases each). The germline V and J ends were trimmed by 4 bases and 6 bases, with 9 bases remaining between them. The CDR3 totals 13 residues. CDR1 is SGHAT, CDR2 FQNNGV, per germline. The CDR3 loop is CASSYGGPGELFF. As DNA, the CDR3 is TGTGCCAGCAGCTATGGGGGGCCCGGGGAGCTGTTTTTT.

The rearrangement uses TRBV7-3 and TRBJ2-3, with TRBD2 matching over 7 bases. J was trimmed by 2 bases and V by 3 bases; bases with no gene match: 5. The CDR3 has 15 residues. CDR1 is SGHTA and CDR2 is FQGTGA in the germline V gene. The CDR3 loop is CASSFSGTNTDTQYF. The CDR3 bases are TGTGCCAGCAGCTTTTCCGGGACTAACACAGATACGCAGTATTTT.

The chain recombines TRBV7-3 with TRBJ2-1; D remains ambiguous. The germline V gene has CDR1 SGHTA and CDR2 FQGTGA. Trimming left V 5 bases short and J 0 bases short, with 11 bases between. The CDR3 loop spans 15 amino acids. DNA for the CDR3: TGTGCCAGCAGCCCCTCCGCCGGCTCCTACAATGAGCAGTTCTTC. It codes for CASSPSAGSYNEQFF.

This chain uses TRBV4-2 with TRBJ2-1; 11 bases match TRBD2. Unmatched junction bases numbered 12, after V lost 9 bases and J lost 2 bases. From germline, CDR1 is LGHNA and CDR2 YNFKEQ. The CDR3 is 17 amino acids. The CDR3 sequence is CASRGSSGRGPYNEQFF. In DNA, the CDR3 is TGTGCCAGTAGGGGTAGTAGCGGGAGGGGGCCCTACAATGAGCAGTTCTTC.

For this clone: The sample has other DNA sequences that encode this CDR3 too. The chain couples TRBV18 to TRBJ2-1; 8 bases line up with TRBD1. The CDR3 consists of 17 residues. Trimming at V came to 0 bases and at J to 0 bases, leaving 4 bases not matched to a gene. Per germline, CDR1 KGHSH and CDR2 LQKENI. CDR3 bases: TGTGCCAGCTCACCACCCGGGACAGGTATCTCCTACAATGAGCAGTTCTTC. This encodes CASSPPGTGISYNEQFF.

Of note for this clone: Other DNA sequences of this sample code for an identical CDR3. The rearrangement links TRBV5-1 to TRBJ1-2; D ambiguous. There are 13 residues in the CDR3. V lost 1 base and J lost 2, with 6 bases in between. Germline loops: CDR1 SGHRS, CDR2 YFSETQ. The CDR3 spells CASSLRENYGYTF. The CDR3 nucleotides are TGCGCCAGCAGCTTGAGGGAAAACTATGGCTACACCTTC.

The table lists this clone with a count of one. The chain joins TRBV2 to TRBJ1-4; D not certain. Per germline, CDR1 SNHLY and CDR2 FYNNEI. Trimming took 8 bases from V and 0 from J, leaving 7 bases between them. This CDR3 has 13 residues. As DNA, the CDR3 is TGTGCCAGCCGAGAAGCAACTAATGAAAAACTGTTTTTT. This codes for CASREATNEKLFF.

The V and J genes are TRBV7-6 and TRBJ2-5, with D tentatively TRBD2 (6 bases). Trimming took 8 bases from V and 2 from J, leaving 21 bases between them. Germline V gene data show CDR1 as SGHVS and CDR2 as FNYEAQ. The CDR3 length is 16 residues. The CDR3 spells CASRRRGRNFQETQYF. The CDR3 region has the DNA TGTGCCAGCCGTAGGCGGGGTCGCAACTTTCAAGAGACCCAGTACTTC.

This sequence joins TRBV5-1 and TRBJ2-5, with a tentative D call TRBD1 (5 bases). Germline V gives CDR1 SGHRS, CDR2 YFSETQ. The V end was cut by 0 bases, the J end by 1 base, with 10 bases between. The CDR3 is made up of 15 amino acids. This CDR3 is CASSLGRAFQETQYF. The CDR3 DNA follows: TGCGCCAGCAGCTTGGGCAGGGCCTTCCAAGAGACCCAGTACTTC.

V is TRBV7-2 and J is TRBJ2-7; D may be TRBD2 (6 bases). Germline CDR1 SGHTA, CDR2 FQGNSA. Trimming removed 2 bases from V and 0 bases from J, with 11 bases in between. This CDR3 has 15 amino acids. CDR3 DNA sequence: TGTGCCAGCAGCTTATTTTCCGGGAGCTCCTACGAGCAGTACTTC. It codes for CASSLFSGSSYEQYF.

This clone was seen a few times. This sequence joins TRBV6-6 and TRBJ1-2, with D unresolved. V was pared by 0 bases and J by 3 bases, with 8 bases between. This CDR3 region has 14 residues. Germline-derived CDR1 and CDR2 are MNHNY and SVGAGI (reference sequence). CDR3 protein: CASSYSPRDYGYTF. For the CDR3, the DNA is TGTGCCAGCAGTTACTCTCCGAGGGACTATGGCTACACCTTC.

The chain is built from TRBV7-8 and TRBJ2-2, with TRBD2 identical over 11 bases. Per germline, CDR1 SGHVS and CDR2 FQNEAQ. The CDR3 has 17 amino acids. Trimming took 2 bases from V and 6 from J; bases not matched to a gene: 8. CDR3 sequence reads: CASSLILAGGPAGELFF. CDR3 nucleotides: TGTGCCAGCAGCTTAATTTTAGCGGGAGGGCCCGCCGGGGAGCTGTTTTTT.

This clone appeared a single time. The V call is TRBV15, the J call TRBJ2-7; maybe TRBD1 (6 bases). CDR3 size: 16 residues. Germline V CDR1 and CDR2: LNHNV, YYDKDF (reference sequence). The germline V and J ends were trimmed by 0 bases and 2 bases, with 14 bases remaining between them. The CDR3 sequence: CATSRDVGTGTYEQYF. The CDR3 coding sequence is TGTGCCACCAGCAGAGATGTAGGAACAGGGACCTACGAGCAGTACTTC.

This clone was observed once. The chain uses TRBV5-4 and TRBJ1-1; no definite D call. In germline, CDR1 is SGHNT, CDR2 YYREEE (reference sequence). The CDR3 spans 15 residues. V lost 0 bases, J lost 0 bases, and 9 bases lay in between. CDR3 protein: CASSLGRAMNTEAFF. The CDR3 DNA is TGTGCCAGCAGCTTGGGTAGGGCCATGAACACTGAAGCTTTCTTT.